A single TCR beta chain is shown here with its context. Its cognate antigen is unknown. Fixed numbers of PBMC received varying amounts of KT2 cells. The data are from a study of quantifying T cell responses using KT2 cells. The overall study: TCR alpha and beta constant-region primers primed reverse transcription of RNA. A predetermined fluorescence threshold ended the second PCR, run as a qPCR.

Each cDNA got a UMI-containing oligo ligated at its 3' end. An equimolar mix of RC1.1 and RC1.2 primed the beta chain across TRBC1 and TRBC2. Separate processing of TCR alpha and beta chains began at the second PCR. Each CDR3 protein gets one entry after TCRdb re-called the UMI-ligation and nested PCR reads with MiXCR. The sample consists of about 50,000 distinct CDR3 sequences, about 9.9% of them appearing once. Study-wide findings and caveats: Detection of KT2 sequences held at the lowest tested level, about one cell per 100,000 PBMC.

Sequencing was carried out using PBMCs spiked with cells of the T cell clone KT2. The origin of this receptor is a human donor.

The DNA for the CDR3 is TGTGCCAGCAGTTACACCCCCTGGGCTAGTCTCACTTACAATGAGCAGTTCTTC. It yields the protein CASSYTPWASLTYNEQFF. The rearrangement uses TRBV6-2 or TRBV6-3 and TRBJ2-1; D gene ambiguous. Looked up from germline, CDR1 is MNHEY and CDR2 is SVGEGT. CDR3 length: 18 amino acids. The germline V and J ends were trimmed by 2 bases and 4 bases, with 21 bases remaining between them.